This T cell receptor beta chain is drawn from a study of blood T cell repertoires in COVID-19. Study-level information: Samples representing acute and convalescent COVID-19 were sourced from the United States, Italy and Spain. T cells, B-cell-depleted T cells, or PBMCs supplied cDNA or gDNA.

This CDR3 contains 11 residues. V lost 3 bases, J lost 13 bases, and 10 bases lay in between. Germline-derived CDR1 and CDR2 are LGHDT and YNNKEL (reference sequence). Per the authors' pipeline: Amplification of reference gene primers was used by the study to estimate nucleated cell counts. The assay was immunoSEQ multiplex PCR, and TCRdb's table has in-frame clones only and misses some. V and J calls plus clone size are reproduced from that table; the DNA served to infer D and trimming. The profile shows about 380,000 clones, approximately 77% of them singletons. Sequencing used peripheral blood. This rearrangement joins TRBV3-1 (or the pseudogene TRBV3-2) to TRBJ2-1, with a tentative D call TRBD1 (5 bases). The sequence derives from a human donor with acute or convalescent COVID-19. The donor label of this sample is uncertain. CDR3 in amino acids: CASSQATVQFF. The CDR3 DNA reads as TGTGCCAGCAGCCAGGCGACAGTTCAGTTCTTC.